This T cell receptor (beta chain) was documented in a study of CD8+ T cells in alopecia areata. cDNA serving as the sequencing template came from extracted, reverse transcribed RNA. TCRdb's copy holds only in-frame clones and misses some; the assay was immunoSEQ multiplex PCR. The top ten hold around 15% of the sample, which has 95,000 to 100,000 clones, about 64% seen once. General study points: An increase in clonality over normal scalp was evident in lesional scalp, especially alopecia totalis/universalis.

The CDR3 sequence is 16 residues long. V shed 0 bases and J 3 bases; nucleotides not matched to a gene: 4. The germline CDR1 and CDR2 sequences are LGHNA and YSLEER. Comment on this clone: Its cognate antigen is unknown.

Treatment indicated: oral pan-JAK inhibitor, 5-10 mg twice daily. The sequencing used CD8+ T cells sorted from blood, collected at week 4, from a patient treated with tofacitinib. The J gene is TRBJ2-2, the V gene TRBV4-3; 7 bases are shared with TRBD2. The clonotype was recovered from a human donor with alopecia areata. Here the CDR3 reads CASSQESGDYTGELFF. The CDR3, as DNA: TGCGCCAGCAGCCAAGAAAGCGGGGACTACACCGGGGAGCTGTTTTTT.